Listed below are T cell receptor beta chains from one sample, sequenced in a study of T cells in Graves' hyperthyroidism and ophthalmopathy. TCRdb independently ran MiXCR on the multiplex PCR reads; one entry per CDR3 protein. The sample consists of about 640,000 distinct CDR3 sequences, more than 14% of them appearing once. Sequenced material: blood. These receptors all stem from a woman in her fifties or sixties with Graves' ophthalmopathy. Both conserved end residues are part of each CDR3. D genes are given only for firm matches. For some rows the clone size is stated as once, few or many, or as a class when expanded; others skip it.

cdr3_length j_call clone_size v_call d_call cdr3_aa cdr3_nt
16 TRBJ2-7 . TRBV5-6 . CASSLGGTLFGYEQYF TGTGCCAGCAGCTTGGGGGGGACTTTGTTCGGATACGAGCAGTACTTC
15 TRBJ2-5 many TRBV12-3/TRBV12-4 . CASSSSISVQETQYF TGTGCCAGCAGTTCGTCAATCTCTGTCCAAGAGACCCAGTACTTC
13 TRBJ1-4 many TRBV30 . CAWSLQSNEKLFF TGTGCCTGGAGTTTACAGAGTAATGAAAAACTGTTTTTT
15 TRBJ2-5 . TRBV10-3 TRBD2 CAIGDGAGGWETQYF TGTGCCATCGGTGACGGAGCGGGAGGGTGGGAGACCCAGTACTTC
15 TRBJ2-7 many TRBV4-3 . CASSQDSGGRDEQYF TGCGCCAGCAGCCAAGATTCCGGGGGCAGAGACGAGCAGTACTTC
18 TRBJ2-7 many TRBV4-3 TRBD2 CASSQDINVGTSFDEQYF TGCGCCAGCAGCCAAGATATCAATGTGGGGACTAGTTTCGACGAGCAGTACTTC
15 TRBJ2-7 many TRBV20-1 TRBD2 CSARDQGLARYEQYF TGCAGTGCTAGAGATCAAGGACTAGCGCGATACGAGCAGTACTTC
15 TRBJ2-7 many TRBV5-1 . CASSLEGPGEYEQYF TGCGCCAGCAGCTTGGAGGGTCCCGGGGAGTACGAGCAGTACTTC
14 TRBJ2-7 many TRBV2 . CASKLETDTYEQYF TGTGCCAGCAAACTCGAGACCGACACCTACGAGCAGTACTTC
17 TRBJ1-5 few TRBV6-2/TRBV6-3 . CASRPDTGRYSNQPQHF TGTGCCAGCAGGCCTGATACAGGGAGATATAGCAATCAGCCCCAGCATTTT
17 TRBJ2-3 . TRBV10-3 TRBD2 CAISKILAGGGEDTQYF TGTGCCATCAGTAAAATACTAGCGGGAGGAGGGGAAGATACGCAGTATTTT
13 TRBJ2-3 few TRBV10-3 . CAIRARETDTQYF TGTGCCATCAGAGCCCGGGAGACAGATACGCAGTATTTT
15 TRBJ2-3 . TRBV20-1 TRBD1 CSAPDRDDVTDTQYF TGCAGTGCTCCCGACAGGGATGATGTAACAGATACGCAGTATTTT
15 TRBJ2-2 . TRBV24-1 TRBD2 CATSPKREQIGELFF TGTGCCACCAGTCCGAAGCGGGAGCAGATCGGGGAGCTGTTTTTT
15 TRBJ2-3 many TRBV7-9 . CASSTLDRAPDTQYF TGTGCCAGCAGCACGCTCGACAGAGCTCCAGATACGCAGTATTTT
19 TRBJ2-5 many TRBV20-1 TRBD1 CSARSPPPGDRGPKETQYF TGCAGTGCTAGATCCCCCCCCCCGGGGGACAGGGGTCCGAAGGAGACCCAGTACTTC
15 TRBJ1-1 . TRBV7-9 . CASSPRGWVNTEAFF TGTGCCAGCAGCCCGAGGGGGTGGGTGAACACTGAAGCTTTCTTT
13 TRBJ1-1 . TRBV5-1 . CASSSPANTEAFF TGCGCCAGCAGCAGTCCAGCGAACACTGAAGCTTTCTTT
17 TRBJ2-1 . TRBV28 TRBD2 CASKIFSAGGIYNEQFF TGTGCCAGCAAAATCTTTTCGGCGGGAGGCATATACAATGAGCAGTTCTTC
15 TRBJ2-7 many TRBV28 TRBD2 CASRTTGLSTYEQYF TGTGCCAGCAGAACTACGGGACTATCTACCTACGAGCAGTACTTC
13 TRBJ1-1 . TRBV19 . CASRAGPNTEAFF TGTGCCAGTAGGGCGGGACCCAACACTGAAGCTTTCTTT
15 TRBJ2-1 many TRBV11-2 TRBD2 CASSSPSGRANEQFF TGTGCCAGCAGCTCGCCTAGCGGGAGGGCGAATGAGCAGTTCTTC
16 TRBJ2-1 few TRBV18 . CASSPQGTSTYNEQFF TGTGCCAGCTCACCACAGGGGACATCTACCTACAATGAGCAGTTCTTC
16 TRBJ1-2 few TRBV7-6 TRBD1 CASSLVGQGAYKGYTF TGTGCCAGCAGCTTAGTAGGACAGGGGGCCTACAAGGGCTACACCTTC
16 TRBJ2-3 . TRBV12-3/TRBV12-4 TRBD2 CASSIVALAGTDTQYF TGTGCCAGCAGCATAGTGGCACTAGCGGGAACAGATACACAGTATTTT
14 TRBJ2-6 many TRBV7-2 . CASSLGRWANVLTF TGTGCCAGCAGCTTAGGTCGGTGGGCCAACGTCCTGACTTTC
15 TRBJ2-5 many TRBV14 TRBD2 CASSQAAGPQETQYF TGTGCCAGCAGCCAAGCAGCGGGGCCCCAAGAGACCCAGTACTTC
14 TRBJ2-7 few TRBV4-3 . CASSQARSNYEQYF TGCGCCAGCAGCCAAGCACGGTCAAACTACGAGCAGTACTTC
16 TRBJ2-1 many TRBV5-1 TRBD2 CASSLAETSGSYEQFF TGCGCCAGCAGCTTGGCCGAAACTAGCGGGAGTTATGAGCAGTTCTTC
14 TRBJ1-4 few TRBV20-1 . CSARELAGDEKLFF TGCAGTGCTAGGGAACTGGCAGGGGACGAAAAACTGTTTTTT
15 TRBJ2-1 many TRBV6-2/TRBV6-3 TRBD1 CASSWDRGGYNEQFF TGTGCCAGCAGTTGGGACAGGGGAGGCTACAATGAGCAGTTCTTC
12 TRBJ2-7 many TRBV11-2 . CASSPGDHEQYF TGTGCCAGCAGCCCGGGGGACCACGAGCAGTACTTC
15 TRBJ2-2 once TRBV6-2/TRBV6-3 TRBD2 CASSYRLANTGEPFF TGTGCCAGCAGTTACAGACTAGCCAACACCGGGGAGCCGTTTTTT
15 TRBJ1-3 many TRBV16 TRBD1 CASSLGTGSGNTIYF TGTGCCAGCAGCCTAGGGACAGGCTCTGGAAACACCATATATTTT
15 TRBJ2-7 many TRBV27 . CASSLSGLYPYEQYF TGTGCCAGCAGTTTATCGGGACTGTATCCCTACGAGCAGTACTTC
13 TRBJ1-1 few TRBV29-1 . CSVEQQRNTEAFF TGCAGCGTTGAACAGCAACGGAACACTGAAGCTTTCTTT
13 TRBJ1-4 many TRBV30 . CASAGATNEKLFF TGTGCCTCTGCGGGAGCAACTAATGAAAAACTGTTTTTT
12 TRBJ2-6 once TRBV19 . CGTGPWANVLTF TGTGGGACGGGGCCCTGGGCCAACGTCCTGACTTTC
13 TRBJ2-7 . TRBV6-1 . CASSHFLTYEQYF TGTGCCAGCAGCCATTTCTTAACCTACGAGCAGTACTTC
14 TRBJ1-3 few TRBV9 . CASSPRDVGNTIYF TGTGCCAGCAGCCCTCGGGACGTCGGAAACACCATATATTTT
15 TRBJ2-5 few TRBV24-1 . CATSDHRVGEETQYF TGTGCCACCAGTGACCACAGGGTTGGGGAAGAGACCCAGTACTTC
15 TRBJ1-1 . TRBV19 . CASTPREGGNTEAFF TGTGCCAGTACCCCGCGGGAGGGTGGTAACACTGAAGCTTTCTTT
14 TRBJ1-1 many TRBV2 . CASKGHTENTEAFF TGTGCCAGCAAGGGTCACACCGAGAACACTGAAGCTTTCTTT
18 TRBJ2-2 . TRBV6-1 TRBD2 CASVIRLAGVGNTGELFF TGTGCCAGCGTAATAAGACTAGCGGGAGTAGGGAACACCGGGGAGCTGTTTTTT
19 TRBJ2-2 . TRBV5-1 TRBD2 CASTLVGLAGGKNTGELFF TGCGCCAGCACTCTCGTAGGACTAGCGGGAGGAAAGAACACCGGGGAGCTGTTTTTT
12 TRBJ2-3 many TRBV18 . CASTPRTDTQYF TGTGCCAGCACCCCCCGAACAGATACGCAGTATTTT
17 TRBJ1-2 many TRBV7-6 . CASSPREAYGFYYGYTF TGTGCCAGCAGCCCTCGGGAGGCCTATGGGTTCTACTATGGCTACACCTTC
16 TRBJ2-1 many TRBV20-1 TRBD1 CSASFRTGGLYNEQFF TGCAGTGCTAGTTTTCGGACAGGGGGCCTGTACAATGAGCAGTTCTTC
14 TRBJ2-2 few TRBV29-1 TRBD1 CSVPGQSNTGELFF TGCAGCGTCCCGGGACAGAGTAACACCGGGGAGCTGTTTTTT
12 TRBJ1-1 many TRBV7-9 . CASSGGAPGAFF TGTGCCAGCAGCGGGGGGGCTCCGGGAGCTTTCTTT
16 TRBJ2-7 many TRBV20-1 TRBD2 CSATGAPGLADYEQYF TGCAGTGCTACGGGGGCCCCCGGACTAGCGGACTACGAGCAGTACTTC
14 TRBJ2-7 few TRBV2 . CASSEEEGTDEQYF TGTGCCAGCAGTGAAGAGGAGGGCACAGACGAGCAGTACTTC
16 TRBJ2-3 many TRBV11-1 TRBD1 CASSATGQGFIDTQYF TGTGCCAGCAGCGCTACGGGACAGGGATTCATAGATACGCAGTATTTT
17 TRBJ2-1 . TRBV28 TRBD2 CASSLWASGLGRDEQFF TGTGCCAGCAGTTTGTGGGCTAGCGGGCTCGGCCGGGATGAGCAGTTCTTC
15 TRBJ2-2 many TRBV4-3 TRBD1 CASSQGDRHTGELFF TGCGCCAGCAGCCAAGGGGACAGACACACCGGGGAGCTGTTTTTT
13 TRBJ2-3 many TRBV7-2 . CASRRTRTDTQYF TGTGCCAGCCGCCGCACGCGCACAGATACGCAGTATTTT
13 TRBJ1-1 once TRBV7-2 . CASSLEVEQIYFF TGTGCCAGCAGCTTAGAGGTCGAACAGATATATTTCTTT
16 TRBJ2-3 . TRBV14 . CASSQLAGAGTDTQYF TGTGCCAGCAGCCAACTAGCAGGAGCGGGCACAGATACGCAGTATTTT
15 TRBJ2-5 many TRBV5-1 . CASSLASDSQETQYF TGCGCCAGCAGCTTGGCTTCCGACAGCCAAGAGACCCAGTACTTC
11 TRBJ1-2 . TRBV29-1 . CSVARADGYTF TGCAGCGTTGCCAGGGCGGATGGCTACACCTTC